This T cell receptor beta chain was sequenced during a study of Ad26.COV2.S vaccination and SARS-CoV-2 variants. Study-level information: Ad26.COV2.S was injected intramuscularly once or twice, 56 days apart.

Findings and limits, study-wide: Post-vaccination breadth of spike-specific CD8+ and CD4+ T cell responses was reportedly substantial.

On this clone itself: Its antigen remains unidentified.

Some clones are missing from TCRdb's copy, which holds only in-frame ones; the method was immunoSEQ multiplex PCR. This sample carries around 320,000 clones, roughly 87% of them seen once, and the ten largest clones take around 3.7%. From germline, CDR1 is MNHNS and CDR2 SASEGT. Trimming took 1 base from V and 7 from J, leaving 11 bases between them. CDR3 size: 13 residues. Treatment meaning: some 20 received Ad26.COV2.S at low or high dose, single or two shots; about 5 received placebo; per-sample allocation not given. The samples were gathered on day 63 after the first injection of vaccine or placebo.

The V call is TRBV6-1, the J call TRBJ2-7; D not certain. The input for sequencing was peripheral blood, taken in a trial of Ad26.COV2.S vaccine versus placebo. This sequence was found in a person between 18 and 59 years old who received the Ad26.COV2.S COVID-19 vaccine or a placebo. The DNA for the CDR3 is TGTGCCAGCAGTGAAGTCGGGTTAGGGGAGCAGTACTTC. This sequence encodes CASSEVGLGEQYF.